This T cell receptor beta chain was obtained from a study of spatial heterogeneity in lung cancer. General observations from the study: Tumor TCRs that were ubiquitous and expanded showed up in blood more at resection than follow-up.

Time point here: sample taken at primary tumor resection. No cell sorting; template was whole RNA from tumor, lung tissue or PBMC. The donor population consisted of 72 patients with untreated, early-stage non-small cell lung cancer. This clonotype occurred many times. Antigen specificity is unknown. Looked up from germline, CDR1 is SEHNR and CDR2 is FQNEAQ (reference sequence). The CDR3 runs 14 residues. The V gene lost 2 bases and the J gene lost 5 bases, with 13 bases spanning the gap. Individually, TCR cDNA molecules were each labelled with a unique molecular identifier. TCRdb reanalysed the 5' RACE reads using MiXCR and keeps one entry per CDR3 protein. The data show under 100,000 distinct CDR3 sequences, with about 9.4% seen just once and 6.9% held by the top ten.

Sample: PBMCs, taken at surgery. This receptor was identified in a male donor with early-stage non-small cell lung cancer. The chain employs TRBV7-9 and TRBJ2-7; no clear D gene. The DNA of the CDR3 is TGTGCCAGCAGCTTACTCTGGGTCCCCAACGAGCAGTACTTC. Translated, it gives CASSLLWVPNEQYF.